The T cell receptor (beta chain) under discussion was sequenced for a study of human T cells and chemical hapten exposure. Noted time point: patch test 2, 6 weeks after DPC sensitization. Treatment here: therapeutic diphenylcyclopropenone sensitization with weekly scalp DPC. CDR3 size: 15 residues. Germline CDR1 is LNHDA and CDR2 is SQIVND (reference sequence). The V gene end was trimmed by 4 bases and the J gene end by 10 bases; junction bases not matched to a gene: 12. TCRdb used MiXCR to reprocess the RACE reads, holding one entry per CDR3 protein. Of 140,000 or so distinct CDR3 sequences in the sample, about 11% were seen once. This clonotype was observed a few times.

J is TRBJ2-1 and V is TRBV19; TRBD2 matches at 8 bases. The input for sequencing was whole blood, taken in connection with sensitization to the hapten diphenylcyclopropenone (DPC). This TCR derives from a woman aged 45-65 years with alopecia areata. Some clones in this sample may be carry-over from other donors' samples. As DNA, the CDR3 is TGTGCCAGTAGTAAAGAAACGGGAGGGCCGAAGGAGCAGTTCTTC. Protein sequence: CASSKETGGPKEQFF.